The 16 T cell receptor beta chains in this list originate from one sample, sequenced in a study of shared clonotypes between healthy human individuals. Sequenced by immunoSEQ multiplex PCR; TCRdb stores in-frame clones only, minus some. The repertoire holds millions of clones, with about 95% as singletons. Naivety among CD8 cells was defined by CD45RO negativity and positive CCR7 selection, thereby excluding terminally differentiated effector memory CD45RA+ cells. Sequencing was performed on naive CD8+ T cells sorted from blood. The source is a man aged 18 to 29 in good health.

The rearrangement uses TRBV2 and TRBJ2-3; 8 bases are a match to TRBD2. This CDR3 comprises 15 residues. The junction had 8 bases not matched to a gene; V was cut back by 6 bases and J by 3 bases. CDR1 is SNHLY and CDR2 is FYNNEI in the germline V gene. The CDR3 nucleotides read TGTGCCAGCAGAGGGACTAGAGGGAGTACAGATACGCAGTATTTT. It translates to CASRGTRGSTDTQYF.

This clone was recorded only once. V and J are TRBV6-5 and TRBJ2-5, with 7 bases fitting TRBD2. J was trimmed by 5 bases and V by 7 bases; bases with no gene match: 10. The CDR3 is 14 amino acids. Germline V gene lookup returns CDR1 MNHEY and CDR2 SVGAGI. The CDR3 bases are TGTGCCAGCAAGAATACGGGAGGAGGCGAGACCCAGTACTTC. Protein: CASKNTGGGETQYF.

This clone was counted a single time. V and J are TRBV10-2 and TRBJ2-2; 12 bases line up with TRBD2. The CDR3 is 17 amino acids. Germline lookup yields CDR1 WSHSY and CDR2 SAAADI. Unmatched junction bases numbered 4, after V lost 2 bases and J lost 3 bases. CDR3 loop: CASSEGLAGLHTGELFF. The CDR3 DNA follows: TGCGCCAGCAGTGAGGGACTAGCGGGGCTGCACACCGGGGAGCTGTTTTTT.

In regard to this clone: This specimen includes other DNA sequences encoding the same CDR3. The chain links TRBV6-5 to TRBJ1-1; D is unclear. The CDR3 covers 13 residues. Trimming stripped 3 bases from V and 0 bases from J, with 5 bases between. CDR1 is MNHEY and CDR2 is SVGAGI in the germline V gene. CDR3 DNA: TGTGCCAGCAGTTATAGCATGAACACTGAAGCTTTCTTT. It codes for CASSYSMNTEAFF.

The chain couples TRBV27 to TRBJ1-5, with D possibly TRBD1 on 6 matching bases. Trimming shortened V by 8 bases and J by 1 base, and 12 bases separated the two germline ends. Germline V gene sequence: CDR1 MNHEY, CDR2 SMNVEV (reference sequence). The CDR3 is made up of 14 amino acids. The CDR3, as DNA: TGTGCCAGCCGACCGGGACAAAGCAATCAGCCCCAGCATTTT. Translation gives CASRPGQSNQPQHF.

Of note for this clone: This CDR3 is also generated by other DNA sequences in the sample. Here the CDR3 reads CASSLVLNTEAFF. DNA for the CDR3: TGCGCCAGCAGCTTGGTACTTAACACTGAAGCTTTCTTT. V gene TRBV5-1 combines with J gene TRBJ1-1, with D unclear. Germline V gene sequence: CDR1 SGHRS, CDR2 YFSETQ. V was trimmed by 0 bases and J by 2 bases, leaving 5 bases between them. This CDR3 has 13 residues.

The rearrangement joins TRBV4-2 to TRBJ1-1, with D possibly TRBD1 on 6 matching bases. CDR1 and CDR2 (germline): LGHNA, YNFKEQ. This CDR3 comprises 14 residues. Trimming cost V 5 bases and J 1 base, with 11 bases left between them. This CDR3 is CASSNPGQNTEAFF. CDR3 in DNA: TGTGCCAGCAGCAATCCGGGACAGAACACTGAAGCTTTCTTT.

V is TRBV9 and J is TRBJ2-7; 7 bases are a match to TRBD2. CDR1 is SGDLS and CDR2 is YYNGEE in the germline V gene. CDR3 length: 15 amino acids. V trimming: 3 bases; J trimming: 2 bases; junction bases outside the gene matches: 8. The CDR3: CASSEGVAGTYEQYF. CDR3 in DNA: TGTGCCAGCAGCGAGGGAGTAGCGGGTACCTACGAGCAGTACTTC.

The chain's CDR3 is CSVVGDLYGYTF. The CDR3 bases are TGCAGCGTTGTAGGAGATCTCTATGGCTACACCTTC. The rearrangement joins TRBV29-1 to TRBJ1-2, with D uncertain. With 4 bases removed from V and 4 bases from J, the gap between germline ends came to 10 bases. This CDR3 spans 12 amino acids. CDR1 SQVTM and CDR2 ANQGSEA come from the germline V gene.

The chain combines TRBV27 with TRBJ1-2; 9 bases are shared with TRBD1. Germline CDR1 reads MNHEY; CDR2 reads SMNVEV (reference sequence). CDR3 length equals 15 residues. Trimming removed 2 bases from V and 6 bases from J; junction bases left unmatched: 7. The CDR3 coding sequence is TGTGCCAGCAGTTTAAATGGACAGGGGTTGCATGGCTACACCTTC. This sequence encodes CASSLNGQGLHGYTF.

This rearrangement joins TRBV2 to TRBJ1-1; the match to TRBD1 covers 10 bases. V shed 3 bases and J 3 bases; nucleotides not matched to a gene: 7. The CDR3 contains 16 residues. Germline V gene sequence: CDR1 SNHLY, CDR2 FYNNEI. This CDR3 is CASSDSRQGADTEAFF. In nucleotides, the CDR3 is TGTGCCAGCAGTGATTCCCGACAGGGGGCAGACACTGAAGCTTTCTTT.

The chain couples TRBV7-9 to TRBJ2-7, with D possibly TRBD1 on 6 matching bases. V dropped 5 bases and J dropped 7 bases, with 12 bases sitting between them. The CDR3 has 12 residues. Germline assignment: CDR1 SEHNR and CDR2 FQNEAQ (reference sequence). CDR3 amino acids: CASSEQGREQYF. The CDR3 DNA reads as TGTGCCAGCAGCGAACAGGGACGGGAGCAGTACTTC. Full variable domain (outside the CDR3, taken from reference TRBV7-9 and TRBJ2-7): DTGVSQNPRHKITKRGQNVTFRCDPISEHNRLYWYRQTLGQGPEFLTYFQNEAQLEKSRLLSDRFSAERPKGSFSTLEIQRTEQGDSAMYLCASSEQGREQYFGPGTRLTVT.

V usage is TRBV19 and J usage is TRBJ2-7; no clear D. Deletions cut 6 bases from V and 1 base from J, with 4 bases between. The V gene's germline CDR1 is LNHDA and CDR2 SQIVND (reference sequence). This CDR3 region has 11 residues. DNA of the CDR3: TGTGCCAGTAGCTTGTCCTACGAGCAGTACTTC. It specifies CASSLSYEQYF. Combining the CDR3 with reference TRBV19 and TRBJ2-7 gives the whole variable domain DGGITQSPKYLFRKEGQNVTLSCEQNLNHDAMYWYRQDPGQGLRLIYYSQIVNDFQKGDIAEGYSVSREKKESFPLTVTSAQKNPTAFYLCASSLSYEQYFGPGTRLTVT.

This clone was observed once. This chain joins TRBV7-2 and TRBJ2-7; no clear D gene. Germline CDR1 SGHTA, CDR2 FQGNSA. The CDR3 is 13 residues long. The ends were cut back, 7 bases at V and 1 base at J, with 11 bases in the middle. The CDR3 loop is CASTWQGSYEQYF. In DNA, the CDR3 is TGTGCCAGCACGTGGCAAGGGTCCTACGAGCAGTACTTC.

The CDR3 here is CAIRDPPRGYNEQFF. The DNA of the CDR3 is TGTGCCATCAGGGACCCTCCCCGTGGCTACAATGAGCAGTTCTTC. V and J are TRBV10-3 and TRBJ2-1, with D unresolved. Trimming stripped 6 bases from V and 3 bases from J, with 15 bases between. Per germline, CDR1 ENHRY and CDR2 SYGVKD. The CDR3 loop spans 15 amino acids.

V and J are TRBV15 and TRBJ2-1; TRBD2 matches 10 bases. Germline V gene sequence: CDR1 LNHNV, CDR2 YYDKDF (reference sequence). This CDR3 region has 18 residues. V lost 0 bases and J lost 8; bases outside the gene matches: 13. In DNA, the CDR3 is TGTGCCACCAGCAGAGAACTATCTAGCGGGAGCAACTTCGATGAGCAGTTCTTC. Translating it yields CATSRELSSGSNFDEQFF.